Below, 27 T cell receptor beta chains from the same sample are listed, as sequenced in a study of T cell responses to AZD1222 COVID-19 vaccine. TCRdb's copy holds only in-frame clones and misses some; the assay was immunoSEQ multiplex PCR. The sample records around 180,000 clones, approximately 94% being singletons. The material sequenced was peripheral blood, taken 28 days after the second AZD1222 dose. These receptors were obtained from an adult who received the AZD1222 COVID-19 vaccine.

This chain uses TRBV6-1 with TRBJ2-3, with D unclear. From germline, CDR1 is MNHNS and CDR2 SASEGT. This CDR3 is 14 amino acids long. V lost 2 bases and J lost 1, with 7 bases in between. The chain's CDR3 is CASSELPRTDTQYF. Here the CDR3 DNA reads TGTGCCAGCAGTGAACTTCCTCGCACAGATACGCAGTATTTT.

V usage is TRBV7-3 and J usage is TRBJ2-2; possible D gene TRBD2, 6 bases. Deletions cut 2 bases from V and 4 bases from J, with 14 bases between. Germline V gene sequence: CDR1 SGHTA, CDR2 FQGTGA. The CDR3 is 16 residues long. The CDR3 protein is CASSLYGAGSTGELFF. The CDR3 region has the DNA TGTGCCAGCAGCTTATACGGGGCGGGGAGCACCGGGGAGCTGTTTTTT.

This chain uses TRBV11-2 with TRBJ2-7, with 9 bases lining up with TRBD2. The CDR3 sequence is 14 residues long. Trimming removed 6 bases from V and 4 bases from J; junction bases left unmatched: 7. In germline, CDR1 is SGHAT, CDR2 FQNNGV. CDR3 sequence reads: CASRSALAGYEQYF. Here the CDR3 DNA reads TGTGCCAGCAGGTCAGCGCTAGCGGGGTACGAGCAGTACTTC. Using reference TRBV11-2 and TRBJ2-7 for the parts outside the CDR3, the full variable domain is EAGVAQSPRYKIIEKRQSVAFWCNPISGHATLYWYQQILGQGPKLLIQFQNNGVVDDSQLPKDRFSAERLKGVDSTLKIQPAKLEDSAVYLCASRSALAGYEQYFGPGTRLTVT.

The chain carries TRBV6-6 and TRBJ1-1; no clear D gene. CDR1 is MNHNY, CDR2 SVGAGI, per germline (reference sequence). This CDR3 has 13 amino acids. The germline V and J ends were trimmed by 3 bases and 4 bases, with 9 bases remaining between them. The DNA of the CDR3 is TGTGCCAGCAGTTATGGCAGTGGCACTGAAGCTTTCTTT. Protein: CASSYGSGTEAFF.

This CDR3 is CASSSSALYNEQFF. The CDR3 region has the DNA TGTGCCAGCAGTTCTAGCGCCCTTTACAATGAGCAGTTCTTC. The chain combines TRBV27 with TRBJ2-1, with D perhaps TRBD2 (6 bases). The V and J ends lost 4 bases and 4 bases respectively, with 11 bases between them. The germline CDR1 and CDR2 sequences are MNHEY and SMNVEV (reference sequence). This CDR3 spans 14 amino acids.

The chain couples TRBV7-2 to TRBJ2-7; 7 positions agree with TRBD1. From germline, CDR1 is SGHTA and CDR2 FQGNSA. The CDR3 length is 16 residues. V shed 2 bases and J 4 bases; nucleotides not matched to a gene: 11. The CDR3 DNA sequence: TGTGCCAGCAGCTTACCCCTGGGACAGCCTTTTTACGAGCAGTACTTC. It translates to CASSLPLGQPFYEQYF.

The DNA for the CDR3 is TGTGCCAGCAGCTCAGAGGGAAGGGATACGCAGTATTTT. It is translated as CASSSEGRDTQYF. J is TRBJ2-3 and V is TRBV2; TRBD2 is a possible D gene (5 bases). Germline V gene lookup returns CDR1 SNHLY and CDR2 FYNNEI. The CDR3 is 13 residues long. Trimming removed 6 bases from V and 6 bases from J, with 13 bases in between.

The chain links TRBV10-3 to TRBJ1-1, with a tentative D call TRBD1 (6 bases). There are 16 residues in the CDR3. Germline CDR1 is ENHRY and CDR2 is SYGVKD. V lost 0 bases to trimming and J lost 2 bases, with 13 bases between them. CDR3 in amino acids: CAISESLGAINTEAFF. The CDR3 DNA reads TGTGCCATCAGTGAGTCTTTGGGGGCGATAAACACTGAAGCTTTCTTT.

The rearrangement joins TRBV5-6 to TRBJ1-1, with D possibly being TRBD1 (6 bases). The ends were cut back, 4 bases at V and 1 base at J, with 20 bases in the middle. This CDR3 is built from 17 residues. Germline V gene lookup returns CDR1 SGHDT and CDR2 YYEEEE. DNA of the CDR3: TGTGCCAGCAGCCTTTGGGGGGGCCTCAAACCGAACACTGAAGCTTTCTTT. It yields the protein CASSLWGGLKPNTEAFF.

The chain has TRBV28 and TRBJ1-5; D is unresolved. V was shortened by 6 bases and J by 3 bases, with 6 bases between the two germline ends. The V gene's germline CDR1 is MDHEN and CDR2 SYDVKM. The CDR3 runs 12 residues. The CDR3 reads CASRPPNQPQHF. For the CDR3, the DNA is TGTGCCAGCAGGCCCCCCAATCAGCCCCAGCATTTT.

This clone appeared once. The V and J genes are TRBV7-6 and TRBJ1-4, with D tentatively TRBD1 (6 bases). The CDR3 sequence is 15 residues long. The germline V and J ends were trimmed by 8 bases and 7 bases, with 20 bases remaining between them. In germline, CDR1 is SGHVS, CDR2 FNYEAQ. CDR3 in DNA: TGTGCCAGCTACAGAAAGCAGGGGCTGGGTGAAAAACTGTTTTTT. As protein: CASYRKQGLGEKLFF.

This chain links TRBV6-5 with TRBJ1-4; 12 bases are shared with TRBD1. The trim removed 8 bases at V and 7 bases at J, leaving 8 bases unmatched. This CDR3 has 15 amino acids. CDR1 is MNHEY, CDR2 SVGAGI, per germline. The CDR3 loop is CASVKPGQGAEKLFF. In DNA, the CDR3 is TGTGCCAGCGTGAAGCCGGGACAGGGGGCTGAAAAACTGTTTTTT.

The rearrangement joins TRBV18 to TRBJ1-6; no clear D. The CDR3 extends over 14 amino acids. Per germline, CDR1 KGHSH and CDR2 LQKENI. The germline V and J ends were trimmed by 2 bases and 11 bases, with 13 bases remaining between them. The CDR3 protein is CASSPGGRQAPLHF. The DNA for the CDR3 is TGTGCCAGCTCACCAGGAGGCAGGCAGGCACCCCTCCACTTT.

The chain is built from TRBV27 and TRBJ1-1; the D is unclear. CDR1 MNHEY and CDR2 SMNVEV come from the germline V gene (reference sequence). The CDR3 totals 15 residues. V was clipped by 2 bases and J by 5 bases, with 15 bases between them. CDR3 loop: CASSLLKGRGTEAFF. Written as DNA, the CDR3 is TGTGCCAGCAGTTTACTGAAGGGAAGAGGAACTGAAGCTTTCTTT.

This chain joins TRBV15 and TRBJ1-6; D unresolved. CDR3 length: 17 residues. V gave up 1 base and J gave up 10 bases, with 20 bases separating them. Per the germline V gene, CDR1 is LNHNV and CDR2 is YYDKDF (reference sequence). The CDR3 DNA follows: TGTGCCACCAGCAGAGCCCCGGGCGCGCTAGTAGGGTCACCCCTCCACTTT. This encodes CATSRAPGALVGSPLHF.

The chain carries TRBV6-6 and TRBJ2-7; the D gene is possibly TRBD1 (6 bases). The CDR3 covers 14 residues. The germline V gene encodes CDR1 MNHNY and CDR2 SVGAGI (reference sequence). The V end lost 6 bases, the J end lost 4 bases, and 16 bases lay between the germline ends. The CDR3 spells CASSLRTDSYEQYF. In DNA form, the CDR3 reads TGTGCCAGCAGCTTACGGACAGATAGTTACGAGCAGTACTTC.

CDR3 residues: CASSITGTGEAFF. The DNA of the CDR3 is TGTGCCAGTAGTATAACCGGGACAGGGGAAGCTTTCTTT. V and J are TRBV19 and TRBJ1-1; 9 bases line up with TRBD1. CDR3 length: 13 residues. Germline CDR1 and CDR2: LNHDA and SQIVND (reference sequence). V was pared by 2 bases and J by 8 bases, with 3 bases of the junction left unmatched.

The genes are TRBV5-6 and TRBJ1-2, with 7 bases identical to TRBD1. J lost 7 bases, V lost 4 bases, and 10 bases had no gene match. Germline V gene data show CDR1 as SGHDT and CDR2 as YYEEEE. The CDR3 is made up of 14 amino acids. The CDR3 nucleotides are TGTGCCAGCAGCGAACCTACAGGGGTAGGTGGCTACACCTTC. Translating it yields CASSEPTGVGGYTF.

This chain links TRBV6-5 with TRBJ2-7, with 8 bases that match TRBD2. The CDR3 is 15 amino acids. Germline V CDR1 and CDR2: MNHEY, SVGAGI. J gave up 7 bases and V 6 bases, and 14 bases lay outside the gene matches. CDR3 sequence (DNA): TGTGCCAGCAGGTCCGTAGCGGGACGAGGATCTGAGCAGTACTTC. This translates into CASRSVAGRGSEQYF.

The CDR3 loop reads CASSLGVGNTIYF. The CDR3 DNA reads as TGTGCCAGCAGTTTGGGGGTTGGAAACACCATATATTTT. The rearrangement uses TRBV12-3 or TRBV12-4 and TRBJ1-3; D is perhaps TRBD1 (5 bases). V was cut by 3 bases and J by 3 bases, with 6 bases left in between. This CDR3 comprises 13 residues.

The chain has TRBV7-9 and TRBJ1-6; 8 bases are a match to TRBD1. Germline CDR1 and CDR2: SEHNR and FQNEAQ (reference sequence). Germline trimming cut 6 bases from V and 0 bases from J; bases unmatched to any gene: 10. The CDR3 length is 18 residues. Here the CDR3 DNA reads TGTGCCAGCAGTCACCCCGGGGACAGGAGCTCCTATAATTCACCCCTCCACTTT. This gives the protein CASSHPGDRSSYNSPLHF.

The rearrangement joins TRBV19 to TRBJ1-5; perhaps TRBD1 as D (5 bases). The length of the CDR3 is 16 residues. Germline CDR1 reads LNHDA; CDR2 reads SQIVND (reference sequence). Trimming shortened V by 10 bases and J by 5 bases, and 24 bases separated the two germline ends. For the CDR3, the DNA is TGTGCCACCTCGCCACGGAACCAGGGAAGTCATCAGCCCCAGCATTTT. Protein product: CATSPRNQGSHQPQHF.

The chain is built from TRBV12-3 or TRBV12-4 and TRBJ2-1, with 7 bases that match TRBD2. The junction had 1 base not matched to a gene; V was cut back by 4 bases and J by 4 bases. The CDR3 spans 13 residues. The CDR3 DNA follows: TGTGCCAGCAGTTGGACTAGGTACAATGAGCAGTTCTTC. Encoded protein: CASSWTRYNEQFF.

This chain joins TRBV7-2 and TRBJ2-2; 7 bases align to TRBD1. From germline, CDR1 is SGHTA and CDR2 FQGNSA. Germline trimming cut 5 bases from V and 3 bases from J; bases unmatched to any gene: 6. The CDR3 spans 15 residues. For the CDR3, the DNA is TGTGCCAGCAGCCCCTACAGGGGATACACCGGGGAGCTGTTTTTT. The encoded protein is CASSPYRGYTGELFF.

The V call is TRBV6-4, the J call TRBJ2-1; 9 bases agree with TRBD2. The CDR3 has 16 residues. V dropped 0 bases and J dropped 2; count of bases not matched to a gene: 2. Germline V gives CDR1 MRHNA, CDR2 SNTAGT. CDR3 DNA: TGTGCCAGCAGTGACTCTAGCGGGAGCCCCTACAATGAGCAGTTCTTC. It codes for CASSDSSGSPYNEQFF.

This clone was seen ten or more times. This chain links TRBV6-4 with TRBJ1-6; 10 positions match TRBD1. The CDR3 sequence is 15 residues long. CDR1 is MRHNA and CDR2 is SNTAGT in the germline V gene. The V gene end was trimmed by 0 bases and the J gene end by 7 bases; junction bases not matched to a gene: 0. As DNA, the CDR3 is TGTGCCAGCAGTGACTCGACAGGGGGCAATTCACCCCTCCACTTT. This encodes CASSDSTGGNSPLHF.

V is TRBV14 and J is TRBJ2-1, with 8 bases identical to TRBD2. Germline V gene sequence: CDR1 SGHDN, CDR2 FVKESK. This CDR3 comprises 16 residues. Trimming at V came to 4 bases and at J to 7 bases, leaving 12 bases not matched to a gene. CDR3 residues: CASSPRGSGIVNEQFF. In DNA form, the CDR3 reads TGTGCCAGCAGCCCCCGAGGTAGCGGGATTGTAAATGAGCAGTTCTTC. Filled out from reference TRBV14 and TRBJ2-1, the complete variable domain reads EAGVTQFPSHSVIEKGQTVTLRCDPISGHDNLYWYRRVMGKEIKFLLHFVKESKQDESGMPNNRFLAERTGGTYSTLKVQPAELEDSGVYFCASSPRGSGIVNEQFFGPGTRLTVL.